This T cell receptor (beta chain) came from a study of beta chain features in type 1 diabetes. Across the whole study: Healthy donors and patients had similar age, gender and cell yields. Study results and limitations: Fewer insertions but more deletions were seen at VDJ junctions in type 1 diabetes patients. Possible PCR preference for shorter templates applied equally to patients and controls. Naive, central memory and regulatory TCRB repertoires appeared more similar among patients than healthy donors.

Turning to this clone: Its antigen is undetermined.

Per germline, CDR1 KGHSH and CDR2 LQKENI. This CDR3 region has 15 residues. The V gene lost 0 bases and the J gene lost 0 bases, with 6 bases spanning the gap. Of the isolated RNA, all was reverse transcribed, and so the sequenced material was expressed TCRB transcripts. This table comes from immunoSEQ multiplex PCR, and its TCRdb copy is limited to in-frame clones, with some not included. Among fewer than 500,000 clones listed, approximately 15% were seen once. This clonotype was sampled from a man aged 30-40 years in good health. The V call is TRBV18, the J call TRBJ2-1; D gene unclear. Sequenced material: naive CD4+ T cells from blood. The DNA of the CDR3 is TGTGCCAGCTCACCACCAAGTTCCTCCTACAATGAGCAGTTCTTC. Its protein is CASSPPSSSYNEQFF.